This T cell receptor beta chain was captured by sequencing in a study of cytomegalovirus exposure and HLA in healthy donors. Study-level background: Ancestry clustering placed around 80% of approximately 370 genotyped donors in the Caucasian-associated cluster.

The germline gives CDR1 LNHDA, CDR2 SQIVND (reference sequence). J was trimmed by 7 bases and V by 4 bases; bases with no gene match: 15. This CDR3 is built from 16 residues. Researchers ran the PCR with 60 Vbeta and 13 Jbeta primers. Only in-frame clones appear in the TCRdb table, and some are missing; sequencing was by immunoSEQ multiplex PCR. The table has approximately 100,000 clones, roughly 70% seen once; the top ten hold 2% to 3%. This TCR was recovered from a man over 45 in good health and CMV-seronegative. This chain links TRBV19 with TRBJ1-2, with TRBD1 identical over 7 bases. What was sequenced was PBMCs. The CDR3 sequence: CASSTRLTGTALGYTF. CDR3 DNA sequence: TGTGCCAGTAGTACCAGGTTAACAGGGACAGCACTTGGCTACACCTTC. Combining the CDR3 with reference TRBV19 and TRBJ1-2 gives the whole variable domain DGGITQSPKYLFRKEGQNVTLSCEQNLNHDAMYWYRQDPGQGLRLIYYSQIVNDFQKGDIAEGYSVSREKKESFPLTVTSAQKNPTAFYLCASSTRLTGTALGYTFGSGTRLTVV.